This TCR beta chain was sequenced during a study of T cells after yellow fever vaccination. Whole-study context: With SMART-Seq v4 Ultra Low Input, the fractions containing low cell numbers were prepared.

TCR cDNA, made by 5'RACE template switching, carried an added universal primer site and UMIs. MiXCR, run by TCRdb on the 5' RACE reads, gives a single entry per CDR3 protein. The sample contains 110,000 to 150,000 distinct CDR3 sequences, 5% to 7.5% of which appear only once. Findings and limits, study-wide: Researchers report a weaker secondary response that nonetheless peaked faster, day 5 versus 15. Re-detected after boosting: most primary clones, about 96% of CD4 and roughly 88% of CD8.

This clonotype was seen many times. As yet, its antigen is unknown. The CDR3 length is 11 residues. Looked up from germline, CDR1 is DFQATT and CDR2 is SNEGSKA (reference sequence). Trimming removed 6 bases from V and 9 bases from J, with 12 bases in between. The sample was CD4+ T cells sorted from PBMCs, taken 10 days after the yellow fever booster vaccination. The chain uses TRBV20-1 and TRBJ2-1; TRBD1 might be the D (5 bases). This clonotype was obtained from a man between 25 and 39 years old who received the YFV17D yellow fever vaccine. CDR3 in amino acids: CSAVKTAEQFF. In DNA form, the CDR3 reads TGCAGTGCAGTCAAGACAGCTGAGCAGTTCTTC.